This T cell receptor (beta chain) was captured by sequencing in a study of blood T cell repertoires in COVID-19. As for the study in general: Sites across the United States, Italy and Spain contributed samples from acute and convalescent COVID-19. In each case, the material was cDNA or gDNA derived from T cells, B-cell-depleted T cells, or PBMCs.

Original analysis: Quantification of nucleated cells was approximated via reference gene primer amplification. Here immunoSEQ multiplex PCR was the method, and the copy in TCRdb shows in-frame clones only, minus some. The D gene and trimming were derived from the DNA, and the V and J assignments and clone size from that table. The table records around 400,000 clones, roughly four fifths of them present only once. Cohorts were assigned according to the clinical history that participants reported. This clone was observed a single time. The CDR3 spans 17 residues. The V and J ends lost 1 base and 6 bases, in that order; junction bases with no gene match: 12. Germline V gene sequence: CDR1 LGHDT, CDR2 YNNKEL (reference sequence).

The receptor was derived from a woman aged 50 to 60 who had recovered from COVID-19. This chain joins TRBV3-1 (or the pseudogene TRBV3-2) and TRBJ2-7; 10 bases agree with TRBD1. The sample taken for sequencing was PBMCs or T cells enriched from blood (not recorded which). The CDR3 bases are TGTGCCAGCAGCCAAGGACTGTCCGGGACAGGGGCTCGCGAGCAGTACTTC. Translation: CASSQGLSGTGAREQYF.